Listed below are T cell receptor beta chains from one sample, sequenced in a study of T-cell reconstitution after alpha-beta-depleted transplantation in children. TCRdb re-analysed the PCR reads in MiXCR, keeping a single row per CDR3 protein. The table includes nearly 200,000 distinct CDR3 sequences, approximately 6% detected once. The specimen was PBMCs, collected before TCRalphabeta/CD19-depleted stem cell transplant. These receptors were obtained from a girl younger than two with combined immunodeficiency, due to receive a stem cell transplant. CDR3s include the opening cysteine and the closing phenylalanine or tryptophan. Each record gives: V gene, CDR3 protein.

v_gene: TRBV7-9; CDR3aa: CASSSWDGTDTQYF
v_gene: TRBV2; CDR3aa: CASTQREDTQYF
v_gene: TRBV4-1; CDR3aa: CASSQGVRQDNEQFF
v_gene: TRBV29-1; CDR3aa: CSVVTASYEQYF
v_gene: TRBV4-3; CDR3aa: CASSQVTDMNTEAFF
v_gene: TRBV7-8; CDR3aa: CASIPQQRVTTEAFF
v_gene: TRBV4-1; CDR3aa: CASSQEGSGTLAGTVLYEQYF
v_gene: TRBV7-9; CDR3aa: CASSKQNNEQFF
v_gene: TRBV28; CDR3aa: CASSLGRGDSYEQYF
v_gene: TRBV19; CDR3aa: CASSIDQTSGSYNEQFF
v_gene: TRBV4-2; CDR3aa: CASSQDLGQLRPLDIQYF
v_gene: TRBV27; CDR3aa: CASSLLAGGAGFF
v_gene: TRBV5-1; CDR3aa: CASSWRDSGELFF
v_gene: TRBV29-1; CDR3aa: CSGGGGYYNEQFF
v_gene: TRBV25-1; CDR3aa: CASSAYEQYF
v_gene: TRBV28; CDR3aa: CASSLSQYPGPQNTGELFF
v_gene: TRBV29-1; CDR3aa: CSVVGGIAKNIQYF
v_gene: TRBV6-2/TRBV6-3; CDR3aa: CASSYSILFQMPYEQYF
v_gene: TRBV29-1; CDR3aa: CTASLGEQFF
v_gene: TRBV20-1; CDR3aa: CSASLPPLAGGLYNEQFF
v_gene: TRBV29-1; CDR3aa: CSARQLRDYGYTF
v_gene: TRBV27; CDR3aa: CASSFAGTFYGYTF
v_gene: TRBV3-1; CDR3aa: CASKRGRPYEQYF
v_gene: TRBV15; CDR3aa: CATSRLADNEQFF
v_gene: TRBV3-1; CDR3aa: CASSQGGPKYTQYF
v_gene: TRBV20-1; CDR3aa: CSAREHTEAFF
v_gene: TRBV6-2/TRBV6-3; CDR3aa: CASSSLTRQSLANTGELFF
v_gene: TRBV19; CDR3aa: CASSIRPSGSYEQYF
v_gene: TRBV7-9; CDR3aa: CASSGITANTEAFF
v_gene: TRBV4-1; CDR3aa: CASSTPGQGIYEQYF
v_gene: TRBV7-2; CDR3aa: CASSFPGVAQETQYF
v_gene: TRBV4-2; CDR3aa: CASSQDGSYEQYF
v_gene: TRBV12-3/TRBV12-4; CDR3aa: CASSRTSDVEQYF
v_gene: TRBV12-3/TRBV12-4; CDR3aa: CASSSRDRTYEQYF
v_gene: TRBV20-1; CDR3aa: CSAPRLAGDHYNEQFF
v_gene: TRBV7-8; CDR3aa: CASSLVGTRGGRAFF
v_gene: TRBV29-1; CDR3aa: CSAPQGAGYTF
v_gene: TRBV12-3/TRBV12-4; CDR3aa: CASSLRRPSNYGYTF
v_gene: TRBV12-3/TRBV12-4; CDR3aa: CASSRDMSSYNSPLHF
v_gene: TRBV9; CDR3aa: CASSVVSRGTDTQYF
v_gene: TRBV4-1; CDR3aa: CASSVLDEQFF
v_gene: TRBV9; CDR3aa: CASSADRGLNEQYF
v_gene: TRBV2; CDR3aa: CASSPSYAGTDTQYF
v_gene: TRBV4-3; CDR3aa: CASSQKFYVSSSSYNEQFF
v_gene: TRBV20-1; CDR3aa: CSASTNTGFQPQHF
v_gene: TRBV7-3; CDR3aa: CASSHRTSGVKGDTQYF
v_gene: TRBV12-3/TRBV12-4; CDR3aa: CASSWTGENSPLHF
v_gene: TRBV21-1; CDR3aa: CASFSRDSKGHTEAFF
v_gene: TRBV29-1; CDR3aa: CSVDWGSTDTQYF